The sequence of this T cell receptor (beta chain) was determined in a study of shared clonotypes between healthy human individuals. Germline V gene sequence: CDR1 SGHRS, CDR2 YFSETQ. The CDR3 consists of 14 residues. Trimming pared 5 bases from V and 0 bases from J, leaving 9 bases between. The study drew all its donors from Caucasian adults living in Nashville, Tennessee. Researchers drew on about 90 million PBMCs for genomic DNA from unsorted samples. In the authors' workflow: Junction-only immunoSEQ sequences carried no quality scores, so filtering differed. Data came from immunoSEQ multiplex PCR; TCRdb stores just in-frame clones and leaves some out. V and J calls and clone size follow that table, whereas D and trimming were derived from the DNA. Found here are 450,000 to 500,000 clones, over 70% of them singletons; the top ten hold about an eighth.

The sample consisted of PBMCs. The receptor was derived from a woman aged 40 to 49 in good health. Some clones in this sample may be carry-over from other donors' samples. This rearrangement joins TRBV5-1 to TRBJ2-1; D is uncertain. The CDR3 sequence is CASSGASSYNEQFF. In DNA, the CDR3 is TGCGCCAGCAGTGGAGCCAGCTCCTACAATGAGCAGTTCTTC.